A selection of T cell receptor beta chains follows, all from one sample in a study of blood T cell repertoires in COVID-19. The method was immunoSEQ multiplex PCR; TCRdb's version includes in-frame clones alone and lacks a portion of them. The sample gives 300,000 to 400,000 clones, 88% of which show up once; approximately 1.6% is in the top ten. Sequencing was done on a sample of peripheral blood. The receptor source for this set is a woman in her twenties or thirties with COVID-19, enrolled during active disease. CDR3s include the opening cysteine and the closing phenylalanine or tryptophan. The order of the fields is J gene, V gene, clone size, D gene, CDR3 protein, CDR3 DNA. D genes are given only for firm matches. Rows may omit the clone size; those that give it use once, few, many or a size class.

TRBJ1-4 TRBV4-1 few NA CASSPRLNEKLFF TGCGCCAGCAGCCCCCGTTTGAATGAAAAACTGTTTTTT
TRBJ2-2 TRBV7-2 NA NA CASSLAGGLNTGELFF TGTGCCAGCAGCTTAGCGGGGGGACTGAACACCGGGGAGCTGTTTTTT
TRBJ2-2 TRBV29-1 once TRBD2 CSVEDGGDHTGELFF TGCAGCGTTGAAGATGGGGGGGACCACACCGGGGAGCTGTTTTTT
TRBJ2-4 TRBV7-2 NA NA CASSSRQLAKNIQYF TGTGCCAGCAGCTCGCGACAGCTAGCCAAAAACATTCAGTACTTC
TRBJ2-7 TRBV6-5 NA NA CASSLYGSPLEQYF TGTGCCAGCAGTTTGTACGGGTCTCCCCTCGAGCAGTACTTC
TRBJ1-4 TRBV4-1 NA NA CASSFVGAFSEKLFF TGCGCCAGCAGCTTTGTTGGGGCTTTTAGTGAAAAACTGTTTTTT
TRBJ2-2 TRBV3-1/TRBV3-2 NA NA CASSQFTGSNTGELFF TGTGCCAGCAGCCAGTTTACAGGTTCGAACACCGGGGAGCTGTTTTTT
TRBJ1-3 TRBV30 NA TRBD1 CAWHRGSSGNTIYF TGTGCCTGGCACAGGGGTTCCTCTGGAAACACCATATATTTT
TRBJ1-6 TRBV7-2 NA NA CASSLLGQNNSPLHF TGTGCCAGCAGCTTATTGGGGCAGAATAATTCACCCCTCCACTTT
TRBJ2-2 TRBV7-9 NA NA CASSPLAPAGELFF TGTGCCAGCAGCCCTCTTGCCCCAGCCGGGGAGCTGTTTTTT
TRBJ1-1 TRBV27 NA TRBD1 CASRPGGVGTEAFF TGTGCCAGCAGACCAGGGGGAGTTGGCACTGAAGCTTTCTTT
TRBJ2-3 TRBV10-3 NA TRBD2 CAISENEIAGGLDTQYF TGTGCCATCAGTGAAAACGAGATAGCGGGGGGGCTTGATACGCAGTATTTT
TRBJ1-1 TRBV4-3 NA TRBD1 CASSHGTGILGTEAFF TGCGCCAGCAGCCACGGGACAGGGATCCTCGGGACTGAAGCTTTCTTT
TRBJ1-2 TRBV18 NA NA CASSPSTDLPYGYTF TGTGCCAGCTCACCAAGCACAGACCTTCCCTATGGCTACACCTTC
TRBJ2-3 TRBV5-1 NA NA CASSYQDTQYF TGCGCCAGCAGCTATCAGGATACGCAGTATTTT
TRBJ1-2 TRBV9 NA NA CASSPSPGRGIGYGYTF TGTGCCAGCAGTCCTTCTCCCGGAAGGGGGATTGGCTATGGCTACACCTTC
TRBJ1-2 TRBV6-5 NA TRBD1 CASSLGTGGSYGYTF TGTGCCAGCAGCCTAGGGACAGGGGGAAGCTATGGCTACACCTTC
TRBJ1-6 TRBV6-1 NA TRBD1 CASSEDRGLYNSPLHF TGTGCCAGCAGTGAGGACAGGGGGCTATATAATTCACCCCTCCACTTT
TRBJ1-2 TRBV25-1 few TRBD1 CASSDDRAEANYGYTF TGTGCCAGCAGTGATGACAGGGCTGAAGCTAACTATGGCTACACCTTC
TRBJ1-6 TRBV27 NA NA CASSPSRGRTTSYNSPLHF TGTGCCAGCAGTCCAAGTAGGGGCAGAACCACCTCCTATAATTCACCCCTCCACTTT
TRBJ1-1 TRBV2 once NA CASSIPSEAFF TGTGCCAGCAGTATCCCTTCTGAAGCTTTCTTT
TRBJ2-1 TRBV6-5 once TRBD1 CASSSQRDSYNEQFF TGTGCCAGCAGTTCCCAAAGGGACAGTTACAATGAGCAGTTCTTC
TRBJ1-2 TRBV18 NA TRBD1 CASSLQTGDDAIGYTF TGTGCCAGCTCACTTCAGACAGGGGACGACGCGATTGGCTACACCTTC
TRBJ2-1 TRBV7-9 NA NA CASSKTQLIPNNNEQFF TGTGCCAGCAGTAAAACCCAACTAATCCCCAACAACAATGAGCAGTTCTTC
TRBJ2-3 TRBV2 few NA CASRGQGTRTNTQYF TGTGCCAGCAGAGGACAAGGGACTCGCACGAATACGCAGTATTTT
TRBJ2-3 TRBV29-1 once NA CSVPGLLPDTQYF TGCAGCGTCCCCGGACTACTCCCAGATACGCAGTATTTT
TRBJ1-2 TRBV4-1 few NA CASSPAHSRDSYGYTF TGCGCCAGCAGCCCAGCCCATTCTCGCGACAGCTATGGCTACACCTTC
TRBJ1-2 TRBV7-9 NA NA CASSSQAGATYGYTF TGTGCCAGCAGCTCCCAGGCGGGGGCTACCTACGGCTACACCTTC
TRBJ1-2 TRBV5-5 NA NA CASSLAPWAGNGYTF TGTGCCAGCAGCTTGGCCCCCTGGGCGGGCAATGGCTACACCTTC
TRBJ2-7 TRBV30 once TRBD1 CAWSAGTGWEQYF TGTGCCTGGAGTGCGGGGACAGGGTGGGAGCAGTACTTC
TRBJ2-1 TRBV11-1 NA NA CASSYRGGEQFF TGTGCCAGCAGCTATAGAGGGGGTGAGCAGTTCTTC
TRBJ2-1 TRBV7-9 NA TRBD2 CASSLTLAGGQHEQFF TGTGCCAGCAGCTTAACATTAGCGGGGGGGCAGCATGAGCAGTTCTTC